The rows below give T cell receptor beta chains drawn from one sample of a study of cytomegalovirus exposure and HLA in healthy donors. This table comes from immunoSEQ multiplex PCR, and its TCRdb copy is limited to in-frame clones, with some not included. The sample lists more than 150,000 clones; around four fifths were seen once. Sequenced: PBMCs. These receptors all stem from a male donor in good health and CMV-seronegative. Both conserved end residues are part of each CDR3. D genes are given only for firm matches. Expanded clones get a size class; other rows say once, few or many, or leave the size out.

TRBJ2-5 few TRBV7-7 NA TGTGCCAGCACCCGGGGAGTCCAAGAGACCCAGTACTTC CASTRGVQETQYF
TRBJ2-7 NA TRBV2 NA TGTGCCAGCTGTGGACAGTTCTCCTACGAGCAGTACTTC CASCGQFSYEQYF
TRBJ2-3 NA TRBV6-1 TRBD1 TGTGCCAGCAGTGCCGGACAGGGTATTGGGGATACGCAGTATTTT CASSAGQGIGDTQYF
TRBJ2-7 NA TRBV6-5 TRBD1 TGTGCCAGCAGTTACAAGACAGGGGCCGCCTACGAGCAGTACTTC CASSYKTGAAYEQYF
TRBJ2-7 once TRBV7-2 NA TGTGCCAGCAGCCCCAGGATAGAGTACGAGCAGTACTTC CASSPRIEYEQYF
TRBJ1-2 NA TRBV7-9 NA TGTGCCAGCAGCTTTCAGGCTAACTATGGCTACACCTTC CASSFQANYGYTF
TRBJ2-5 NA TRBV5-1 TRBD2 TGCGCCAGCAGCCTTGGGGGACTAGCGGGAGGGAAAGAGACCCAGTACTTC CASSLGGLAGGKETQYF
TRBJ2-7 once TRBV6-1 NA TGTGCCAGCAGTCTGGGGACTTACGAGCAGTACTTC CASSLGTYEQYF
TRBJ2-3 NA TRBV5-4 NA TGTGCCAGCAGCTCTTCAGGGGTTTTAGATACGCAGTATTTT CASSSSGVLDTQYF
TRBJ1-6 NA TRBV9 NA TGTGCCAGCAGCGGGGTCGGGAATTCACCCCTCCACTTT CASSGVGNSPLHF
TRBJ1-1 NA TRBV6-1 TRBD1 TGTGCCAGCGGGACAGGGAACACTGAAGCTTTCTTT CASGTGNTEAFF
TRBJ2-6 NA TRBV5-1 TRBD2 TGCGCCAGCAGCTTGGCCTCGGGGGGGCCTAGGGCCAACGTCCTGACTTTC CASSLASGGPRANVLTF
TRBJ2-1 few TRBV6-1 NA TGTGCCAGCATCCCAGAGGGATACAATGAGCAGTTCTTC CASIPEGYNEQFF